These T cell receptor beta chains were read from a single sample in a study of regulatory T cells in long-lasting Graves disease. One entry per CDR3 protein, called by TCRdb with MiXCR from the multiplex PCR reads. Of hundreds of thousands of distinct CDR3 sequences listed, roughly 14% are singletons. The sample was also reused in another study, on T cells in Graves' hyperthyroidism and ophthalmopathy.

Sequenced here: peripheral blood mononuclear cells (PBMCs), sampled at new diagnosis, from a patient treated with antithyroid drugs. The source is a man aged 25-45 years with Graves disease. Each CDR3 is given with its conserved first and last residue. The order of the fields is clone size, J gene, D gene, V gene, CDR3 protein, CDR3 DNA. A D gene is named only where the DNA matches it firmly. Clone size is stated in some rows and not others, as once, few, many or a class when expanded.

size: many
J: TRBJ1-2
D: TRBD1
V: TRBV27
CDR3: CASSLSQGALYGYTF
DNA: TGTGCCAGCAGTTTATCGCAGGGGGCCCTCTATGGCTACACCTTC

size: many
J: TRBJ1-1
D: NA
V: TRBV11-2
CDR3: CASSLRFQDTEAFF
DNA: TGTGCCAGCAGCTTAAGGTTCCAGGACACTGAAGCTTTCTTT

size: many
J: TRBJ2-1
D: NA
V: TRBV7-9
CDR3: CASSSFNEQFF
DNA: TGTGCCAGCAGCTCATTCAATGAGCAGTTCTTC

size: NA
J: TRBJ2-7
D: NA
V: TRBV20-1
CDR3: CSANYDLRASYEQYF
DNA: TGCAGTGCTAACTACGACCTGAGGGCCTCCTACGAGCAGTACTTC

size: few
J: TRBJ2-6
D: NA
V: TRBV20-1
CDR3: CSASSSTGANVLTF
DNA: TGCAGTGCTAGCTCGAGTACTGGGGCCAACGTCCTGACTTTC

size: NA
J: TRBJ2-5
D: NA
V: TRBV29-1
CDR3: CSALGGSRETQYF
DNA: TGCAGCGCCTTAGGAGGGTCTCGAGAGACCCAGTACTTC

size: NA
J: TRBJ1-2
D: NA
V: TRBV5-1
CDR3: CASSRGREELGGYTF
DNA: TGCGCCAGCTCCCGCGGGCGCGAGGAGTTGGGTGGCTACACCTTC

size: few
J: TRBJ2-1
D: TRBD2
V: TRBV6-1
CDR3: CASSHGPREGEQFF
DNA: TGTGCCAGCAGTCACGGTCCCCGGGAGGGTGAGCAGTTCTTC

size: many
J: TRBJ1-4
D: NA
V: TRBV20-1
CDR3: CSARELEKLFF
DNA: TGCAGTGCTAGAGAACTTGAAAAACTGTTTTTT

size: many
J: TRBJ1-1
D: NA
V: TRBV6-1
CDR3: CASNLGGTEAFF
DNA: TGTGCCAGCAACCTAGGAGGGACTGAAGCTTTCTTT

size: many
J: TRBJ1-1
D: NA
V: TRBV20-1
CDR3: CSARDDSSMGTEAFF
DNA: TGCAGTGCTAGAGATGATAGCTCTATGGGCACTGAAGCTTTCTTT

size: many
J: TRBJ2-5
D: NA
V: TRBV11-2
CDR3: CASSLTGWTQYF
DNA: TGTGCCAGCAGCTTAACCGGGTGGACCCAGTACTTC

size: NA
J: TRBJ2-1
D: NA
V: TRBV2
CDR3: CASTHGSENEQFF
DNA: TGTGCCAGCACCCACGGGAGCGAGAATGAGCAGTTCTTC